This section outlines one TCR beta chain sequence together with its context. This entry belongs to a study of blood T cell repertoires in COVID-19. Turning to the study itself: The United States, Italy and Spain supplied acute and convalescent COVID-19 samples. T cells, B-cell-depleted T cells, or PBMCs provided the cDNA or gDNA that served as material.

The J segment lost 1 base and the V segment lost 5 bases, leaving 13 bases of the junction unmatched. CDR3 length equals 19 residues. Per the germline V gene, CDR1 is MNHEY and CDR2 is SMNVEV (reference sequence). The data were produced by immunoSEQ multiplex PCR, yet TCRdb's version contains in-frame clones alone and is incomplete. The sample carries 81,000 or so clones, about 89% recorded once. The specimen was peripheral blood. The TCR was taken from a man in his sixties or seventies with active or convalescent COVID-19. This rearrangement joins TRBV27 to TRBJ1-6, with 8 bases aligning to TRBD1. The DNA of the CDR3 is TGTGCCAGCAGTGCCCGGAGGGCAGGGGGCCAATCCTATAATTCACCCCTCCACTTT. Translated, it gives CASSARRAGGQSYNSPLHF.